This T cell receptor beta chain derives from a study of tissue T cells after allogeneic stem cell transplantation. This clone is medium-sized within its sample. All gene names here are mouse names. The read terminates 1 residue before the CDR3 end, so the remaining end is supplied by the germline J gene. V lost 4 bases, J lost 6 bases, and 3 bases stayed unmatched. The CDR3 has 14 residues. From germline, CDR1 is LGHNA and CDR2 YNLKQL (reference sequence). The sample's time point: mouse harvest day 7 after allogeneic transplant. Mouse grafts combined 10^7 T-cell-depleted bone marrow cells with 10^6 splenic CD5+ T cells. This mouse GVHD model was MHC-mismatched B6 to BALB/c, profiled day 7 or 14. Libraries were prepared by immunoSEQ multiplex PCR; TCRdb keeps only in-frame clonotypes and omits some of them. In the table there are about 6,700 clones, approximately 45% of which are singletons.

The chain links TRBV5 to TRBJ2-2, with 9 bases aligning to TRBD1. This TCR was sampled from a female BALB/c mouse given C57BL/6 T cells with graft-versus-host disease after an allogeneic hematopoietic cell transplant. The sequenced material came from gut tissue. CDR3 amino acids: CASSPRQGAGQLYF. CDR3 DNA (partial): TGTGCCAGCAGCCCTCGACAGGGGGCCGGGCAGCTCTAC.